Described below is a single T cell receptor beta chain sequence and its context. Using genomic DNA as the template, TCR beta VDJ and CDR3 profiling was carried out. TCRdb re-called the reads through MiXCR, storing one row per CDR3 protein. Among approximately 250,000 distinct CDR3 sequences listed, roughly 82% were seen once. CDR3 length: 13 amino acids. The germline V gene has CDR1 SNHLY and CDR2 FYNNEI. V was pared by 7 bases and J by 6 bases, with 16 bases between. The data stem from a study of CD8+CD57+ T cells in acquired aplastic anemia. Only patients with CD8+CD57+ cell expansion on flow cytometry were chosen for sequencing. Receipt of therapy had not occurred in any patient by the time of blood sampling.

The chain carries TRBV2 and TRBJ2-7, with D possibly TRBD1 on 6 matching bases. Sequenced input: sorted CD4+, CD8+, or CD8+CD57+ T cells (not recorded which) from PBMCs. This sequence was found in a human donor with aplastic anemia. CDR3 protein: CASKTGFRVEQYF. The CDR3, as DNA: TGTGCCAGCAAAACAGGGTTTCGAGTCGAGCAGTACTTC.